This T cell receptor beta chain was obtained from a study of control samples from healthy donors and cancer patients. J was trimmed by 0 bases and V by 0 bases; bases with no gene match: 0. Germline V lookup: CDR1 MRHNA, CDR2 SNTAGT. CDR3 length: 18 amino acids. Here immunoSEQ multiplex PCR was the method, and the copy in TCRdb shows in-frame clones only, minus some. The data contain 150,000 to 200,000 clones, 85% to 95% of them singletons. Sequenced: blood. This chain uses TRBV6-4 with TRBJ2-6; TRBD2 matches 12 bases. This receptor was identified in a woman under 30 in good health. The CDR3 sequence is CASSDSTSGGSGANVLTF. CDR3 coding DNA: TGTGCCAGCAGTGACTCGACTAGCGGGGGCTCTGGGGCCAACGTCCTGACTTTC.